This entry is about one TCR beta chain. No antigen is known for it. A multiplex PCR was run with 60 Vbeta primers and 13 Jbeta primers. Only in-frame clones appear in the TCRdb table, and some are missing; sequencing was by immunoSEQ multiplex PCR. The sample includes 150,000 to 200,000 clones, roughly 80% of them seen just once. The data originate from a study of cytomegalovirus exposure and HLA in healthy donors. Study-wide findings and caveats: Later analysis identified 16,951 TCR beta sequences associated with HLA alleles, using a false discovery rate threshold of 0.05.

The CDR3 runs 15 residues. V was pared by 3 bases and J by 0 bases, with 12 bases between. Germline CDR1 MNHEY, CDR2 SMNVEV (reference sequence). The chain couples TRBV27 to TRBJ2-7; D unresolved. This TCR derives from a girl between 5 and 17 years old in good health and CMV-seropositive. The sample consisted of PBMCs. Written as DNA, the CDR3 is TGTGCCAGCAGTTTTGGCGGCTCGAGCTCCTACGAGCAGTACTTC. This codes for CASSFGGSSSYEQYF.